The text below deals with one T cell receptor (beta chain). With 2 bases clipped from V and 1 base from J, the junction kept 7 bases outside the gene matches. Germline V gene data show CDR1 as MDHEN and CDR2 as SYDVKM. The CDR3 sequence is 17 residues long. This entry comes from a study of shared clonotypes between healthy human individuals. Study-level information: Aged 18 to 49, the donors were a couple of women and three men.

Assay: immunoSEQ multiplex PCR; the TCRdb copy retains only in-frame clones and omits some. The profile shows approximately 1.1 million clones, approximately 78% of them singletons. The rearrangement links TRBV28 to TRBJ2-3; 9 bases match TRBD2. The source of this sequence is a man younger than 35 in good health. Some clones in this sample may be carry-over from other donors' samples. Sequencing input: memory CD4+ T cells from PBMCs. Subset: CD45RA-negative fraction. The CDR3 nucleotides are TGTGCCAGCAGTTTAGGTATATTAGCGGGGGGCACAGATACGCAGTATTTT. Translated, it gives CASSLGILAGGTDTQYF.